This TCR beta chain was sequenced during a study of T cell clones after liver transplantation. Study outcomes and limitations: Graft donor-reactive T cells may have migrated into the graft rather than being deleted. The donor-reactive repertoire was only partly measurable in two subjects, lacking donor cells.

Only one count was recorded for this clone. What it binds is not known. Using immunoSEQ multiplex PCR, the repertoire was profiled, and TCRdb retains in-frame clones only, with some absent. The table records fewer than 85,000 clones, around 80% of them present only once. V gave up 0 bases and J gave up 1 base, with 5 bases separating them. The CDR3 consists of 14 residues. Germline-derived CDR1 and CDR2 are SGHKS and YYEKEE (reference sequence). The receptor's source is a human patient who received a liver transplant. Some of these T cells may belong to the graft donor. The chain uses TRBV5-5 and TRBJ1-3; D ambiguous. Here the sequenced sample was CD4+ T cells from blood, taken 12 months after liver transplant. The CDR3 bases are TGTGCCAGCAGCTTGGAGGGATCTGGAAACACCATATATTTT. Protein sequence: CASSLEGSGNTIYF.